These 10 T cell receptor beta chains originate from one sample sequenced in a study of identical twins. TCRdb processed the 5' RACE reads anew with MiXCR; each CDR3 protein has one entry. The table includes around 1.7 million distinct CDR3 sequences, 32% detected once. The sequenced material came from cord blood. These TCRs come from a newborn girl in good health.

This clonotype has a handful of counts. This chain uses TRBV12-5 with TRBJ2-7, with TRBD1 as a possible D gene (6 bases). Germline-derived CDR1 and CDR2 are LGHNT and FRNRAP. This CDR3 is 16 amino acids long. The germline V and J ends were trimmed by 0 bases and 7 bases, with 19 bases remaining between them. The CDR3 is CASGLVLGGAYNEQYF. DNA for the CDR3: TGTGCTAGTGGTTTGGTATTAGGGGGAGCCTACAATGAGCAGTACTTC.

V is TRBV13 and J is TRBJ2-3, with unresolved D. The CDR3 covers 15 residues. CDR1 is PRHDT and CDR2 is FYEKMQ in the germline V gene (reference sequence). The V end lost 4 bases, the J end lost 0 bases, and 11 bases lay between the germline ends. The CDR3 DNA sequence: TGTGCCAGCAGCTCCCAAACCGGAAGCACAGATACGCAGTATTTT. This translates into CASSSQTGSTDTQYF.

The chain has TRBV27 and TRBJ2-1; D may be TRBD1 or TRBD2 (5 bases each). The CDR3 length is 17 residues. Germline V gives CDR1 MNHEY, CDR2 SMNVEV (reference sequence). V lost 3 bases and J lost 1, with 16 bases in between. The CDR3 region has the DNA TGTGCCAGCAGTTTCTCGCCCTGGGGGTTTTCCTACAATGAGCAGTTCTTC. Its protein is CASSFSPWGFSYNEQFF.

V gene TRBV7-6 combines with J gene TRBJ2-3; TRBD2 matches 15 bases. Losses at the gene ends were 7 bases for V and 5 bases for J; bases not matched to a gene: 10. Germline CDR1 is SGHVS and CDR2 is FNYEAQ. The CDR3 extends over 17 amino acids. Here the CDR3 reads CASTLGGLAGGGDTQYF. CDR3 sequence (DNA): TGTGCCAGCACCCTAGGGGGACTAGCGGGGGGAGGAGATACGCAGTATTTT.

This clonotype was detected only a few times. The chain recombines TRBV6-1 with TRBJ2-5; 7 nucleotides agree with TRBD1. The ends lost 3 bases at V and 2 bases at J; junction bases unmatched: 3. This CDR3 region has 14 residues. The germline gives CDR1 MNHNS, CDR2 SASEGT. CDR3 nucleotides: TGTGCCAGCAGTGAGGACAGGTCTCAAGAGACCCAGTACTTC. Its translation is CASSEDRSQETQYF.

This clonotype was seen only a few times. V is TRBV20-1 and J is TRBJ1-6, with 7 bases aligning to TRBD1. CDR3 length equals 14 residues. V gave up 6 bases and J gave up 7 bases; unmatched junction bases: 9. The V gene's germline CDR1 is DFQATT and CDR2 SNEGSKA (reference sequence). This chain's CDR3 is CSAPPQGGNSPLHF. The CDR3 DNA reads TGCAGTGCCCCCCCCCAGGGGGGCAATTCACCCCTCCACTTT.

The gene calls are TRBV27 and TRBJ2-1; D unclear. The J call is in doubt because the DNA end fits TRBJ2-7 better. This CDR3 has 11 residues. Germline lookup yields CDR1 MNHEY and CDR2 SMNVEV (reference sequence). The CDR3 region is CASTRYNEQYF. The CDR3 DNA sequence: TGTGCCAGCACCCGGTACAATGAGCAGTACTTC.

This clonotype showed up just a few times. This sequence joins TRBV5-1 and TRBJ2-7; the D is unclear. The germline V gene has CDR1 SGHRS and CDR2 YFSETQ. V was clipped by 0 bases and J by 2 bases, with 15 bases between them. The CDR3 has 16 amino acids. The CDR3 DNA reads as TGCGCCAGCAGCTTGGGCGGCGCTAGTGGAACCTACGAGCAGTACTTC. Translating gives CASSLGGASGTYEQYF.

A few counts support this clonotype. The chain employs TRBV7-9 and TRBJ1-1; D is unclear. In germline, CDR1 is SEHNR, CDR2 FQNEAQ (reference sequence). V was clipped by 5 bases and J by 0 bases, with 13 bases between them. This CDR3 contains 15 residues. The CDR3 nucleotides are TGTGCCAGCAGCCCCCGGACCTACATGAACACTGAAGCTTTCTTT. Protein product: CASSPRTYMNTEAFF. The full variable domain, completed using reference TRBV7-9 and TRBJ1-1, is DTGVSQNPRHKITKRGQNVTFRCDPISEHNRLYWYRQTLGQGPEFLTYFQNEAQLEKSRLLSDRFSAERPKGSFSTLEIQRTEQGDSAMYLCASSPRTYMNTEAFFGQGTRLTVV.

The chain joins TRBV27 to TRBJ2-1, with D uncertain. The germline gives CDR1 MNHEY, CDR2 SMNVEV (reference sequence). Trimming removed 0 bases from V and 10 bases from J, with 13 bases in between. The CDR3 length is 14 residues. This CDR3 reads CASSLSIARSEQFF. Here the CDR3 DNA reads TGTGCCAGCAGTTTATCGATAGCCCGGTCCGAGCAGTTCTTC.